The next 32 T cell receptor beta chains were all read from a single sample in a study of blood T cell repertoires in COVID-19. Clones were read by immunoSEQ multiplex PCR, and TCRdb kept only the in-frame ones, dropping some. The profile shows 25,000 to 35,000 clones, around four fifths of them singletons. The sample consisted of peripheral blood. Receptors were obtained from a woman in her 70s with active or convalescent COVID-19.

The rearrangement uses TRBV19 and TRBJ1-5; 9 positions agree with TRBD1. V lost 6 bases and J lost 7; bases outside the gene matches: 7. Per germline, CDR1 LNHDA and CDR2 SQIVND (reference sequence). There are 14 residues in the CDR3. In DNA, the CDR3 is TGTGCCAGTAGGAAGGACAGGGGCCACCAGCCCCAGCATTTT. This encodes CASRKDRGHQPQHF.

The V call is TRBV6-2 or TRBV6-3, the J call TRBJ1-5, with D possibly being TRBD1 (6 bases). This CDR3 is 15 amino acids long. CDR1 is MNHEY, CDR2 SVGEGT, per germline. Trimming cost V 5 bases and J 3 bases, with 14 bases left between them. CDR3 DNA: TGTGCCAGCAGTGCGACGACAGGAAACAATCAGCCCCAGCATTTT. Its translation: CASSATTGNNQPQHF.

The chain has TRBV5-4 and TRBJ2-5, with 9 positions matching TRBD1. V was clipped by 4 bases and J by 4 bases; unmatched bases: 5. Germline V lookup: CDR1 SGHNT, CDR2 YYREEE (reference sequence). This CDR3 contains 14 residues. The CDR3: CASSRTGALETQYF. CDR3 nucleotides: TGTGCCAGCAGCCGGACAGGGGCTCTAGAGACCCAGTACTTC.

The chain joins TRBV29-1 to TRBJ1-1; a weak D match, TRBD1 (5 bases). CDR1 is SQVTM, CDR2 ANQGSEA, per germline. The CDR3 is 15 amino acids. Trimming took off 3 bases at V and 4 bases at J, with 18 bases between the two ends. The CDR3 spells CSVDQGQGWGTEAFF. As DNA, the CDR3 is TGCAGCGTTGATCAGGGTCAGGGTTGGGGCACTGAAGCTTTCTTT. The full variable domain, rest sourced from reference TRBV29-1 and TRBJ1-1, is SAVISQKPSRDICQRGTSLTIQCQVDSQVTMMFWYRQQPGQSLTLIATANQGSEATYESGFVIDKFPISRPNLTFSTLTVSNMSPEDSSIYLCSVDQGQGWGTEAFFGQGTRLTVV.

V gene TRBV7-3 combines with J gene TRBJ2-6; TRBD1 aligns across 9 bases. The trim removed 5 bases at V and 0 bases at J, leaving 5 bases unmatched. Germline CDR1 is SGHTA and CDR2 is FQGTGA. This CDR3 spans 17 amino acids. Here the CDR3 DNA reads TGTGCCAGCAGCCCCCGGGACAGGGTCTCTGGGGCCAACGTCCTGACTTTC. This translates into CASSPRDRVSGANVLTF.

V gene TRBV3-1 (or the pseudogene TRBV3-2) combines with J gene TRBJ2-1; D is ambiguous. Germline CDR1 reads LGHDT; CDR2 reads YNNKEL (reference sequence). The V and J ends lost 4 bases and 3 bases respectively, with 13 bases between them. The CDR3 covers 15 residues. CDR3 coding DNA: TGTGCCAGCAGCCTTCGGAAAACTAACTACAATGAGCAGTTCTTC. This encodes CASSLRKTNYNEQFF.

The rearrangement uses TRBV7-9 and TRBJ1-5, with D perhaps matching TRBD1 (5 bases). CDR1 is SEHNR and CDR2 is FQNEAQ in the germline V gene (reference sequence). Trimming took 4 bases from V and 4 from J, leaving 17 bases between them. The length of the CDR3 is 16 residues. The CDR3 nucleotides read TGTGCCAGCAGCTACTTCGGGCAGCGGGGGAATCAGCCCCAGCATTTT. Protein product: CASSYFGQRGNQPQHF.

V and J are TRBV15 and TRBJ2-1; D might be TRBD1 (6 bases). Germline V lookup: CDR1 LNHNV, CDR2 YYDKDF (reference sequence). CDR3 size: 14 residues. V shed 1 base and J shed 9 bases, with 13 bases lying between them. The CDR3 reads CATSRVWGLVEQFF. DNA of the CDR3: TGTGCCACCAGCAGAGTGTGGGGGCTGGTTGAGCAGTTCTTC.

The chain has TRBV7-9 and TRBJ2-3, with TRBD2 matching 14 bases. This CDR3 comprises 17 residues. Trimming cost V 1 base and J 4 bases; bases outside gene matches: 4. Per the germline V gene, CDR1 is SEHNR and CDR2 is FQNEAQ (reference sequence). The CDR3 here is CASSLDVTSGGADTQYF. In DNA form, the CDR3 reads TGTGCCAGCAGCTTAGATGTGACTAGCGGGGGGGCAGATACGCAGTATTTT.

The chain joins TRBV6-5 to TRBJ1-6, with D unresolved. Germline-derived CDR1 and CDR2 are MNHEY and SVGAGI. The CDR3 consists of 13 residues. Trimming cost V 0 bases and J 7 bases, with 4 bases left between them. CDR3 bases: TGTGCCAGCAGTTACTCGCAGAATTCACCCCTCCACTTT. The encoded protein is CASSYSQNSPLHF.

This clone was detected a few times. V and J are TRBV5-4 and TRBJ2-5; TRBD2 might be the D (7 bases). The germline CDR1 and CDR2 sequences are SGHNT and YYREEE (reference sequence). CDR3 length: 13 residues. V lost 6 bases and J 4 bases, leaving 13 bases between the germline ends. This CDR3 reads CASTWGGRETQYF. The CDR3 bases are TGTGCCAGCACCTGGGGGGGGCGAGAGACCCAGTACTTC.

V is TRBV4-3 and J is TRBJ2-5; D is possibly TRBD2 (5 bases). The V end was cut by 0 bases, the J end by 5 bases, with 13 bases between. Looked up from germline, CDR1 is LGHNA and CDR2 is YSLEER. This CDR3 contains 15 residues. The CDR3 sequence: CASSQDEGYLETQYF. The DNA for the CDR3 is TGCGCCAGCAGCCAAGATGAGGGATACCTGGAGACCCAGTACTTC.

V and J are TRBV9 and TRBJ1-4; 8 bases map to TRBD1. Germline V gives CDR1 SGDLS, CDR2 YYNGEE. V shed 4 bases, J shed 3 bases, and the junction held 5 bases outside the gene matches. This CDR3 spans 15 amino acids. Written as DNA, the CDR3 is TGTGCCAGCAGCTTCACAGGGGGTCCTAATGAAAAACTGTTTTTT. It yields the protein CASSFTGGPNEKLFF.

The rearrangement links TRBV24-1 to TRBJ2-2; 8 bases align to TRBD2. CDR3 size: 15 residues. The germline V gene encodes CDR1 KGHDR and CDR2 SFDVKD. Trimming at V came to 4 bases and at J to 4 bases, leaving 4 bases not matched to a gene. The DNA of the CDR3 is TGTGCCACCAGTGACTCGGGGGGGCGCACCGGGGAGCTGTTTTTT. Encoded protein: CATSDSGGRTGELFF.

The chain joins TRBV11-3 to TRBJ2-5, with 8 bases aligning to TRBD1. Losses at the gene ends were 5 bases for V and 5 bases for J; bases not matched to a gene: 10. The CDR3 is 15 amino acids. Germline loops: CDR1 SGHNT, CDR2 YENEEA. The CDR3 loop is CASSPGQGEDETQYF. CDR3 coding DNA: TGTGCCAGCAGCCCCGGACAGGGAGAGGACGAGACCCAGTACTTC.

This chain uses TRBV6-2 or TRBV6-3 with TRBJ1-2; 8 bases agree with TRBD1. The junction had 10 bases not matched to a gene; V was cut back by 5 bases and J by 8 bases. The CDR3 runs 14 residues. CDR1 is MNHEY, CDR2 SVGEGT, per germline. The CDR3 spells CASSTGQVGGGYTF. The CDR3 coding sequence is TGTGCCAGCAGTACGGGACAGGTCGGCGGCGGCTACACCTTC.

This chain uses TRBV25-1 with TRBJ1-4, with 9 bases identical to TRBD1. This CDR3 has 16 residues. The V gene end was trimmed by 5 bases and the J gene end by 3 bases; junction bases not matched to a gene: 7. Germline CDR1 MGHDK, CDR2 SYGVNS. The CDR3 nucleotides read TGTGCCAGCAGTCATTACGGGACAGGGCCTAATGAAAAACTGTTTTTT. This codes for CASSHYGTGPNEKLFF.

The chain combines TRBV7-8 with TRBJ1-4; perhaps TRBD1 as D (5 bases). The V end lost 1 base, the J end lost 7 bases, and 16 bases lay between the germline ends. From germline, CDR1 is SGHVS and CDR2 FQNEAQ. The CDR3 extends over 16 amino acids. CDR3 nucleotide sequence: TGTGCCAGCAGCTTAGGAGGTTTCCAGGGCGGTGAAAAACTGTTTTTT. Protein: CASSLGGFQGGEKLFF.

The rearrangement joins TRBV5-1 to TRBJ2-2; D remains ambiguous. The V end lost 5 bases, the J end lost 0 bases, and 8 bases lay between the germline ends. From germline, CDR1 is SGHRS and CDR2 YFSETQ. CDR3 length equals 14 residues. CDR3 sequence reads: CASRVRANTGELFF. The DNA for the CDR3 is TGCGCCAGCAGGGTACGGGCGAACACCGGGGAGCTGTTTTTT.

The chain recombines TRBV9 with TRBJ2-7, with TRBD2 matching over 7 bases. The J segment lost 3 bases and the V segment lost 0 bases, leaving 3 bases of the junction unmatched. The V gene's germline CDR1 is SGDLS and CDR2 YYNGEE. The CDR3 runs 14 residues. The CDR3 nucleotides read TGTGCCAGCAGCGTAGCGCCTAGCGGCTACGAGCAGTACTTC. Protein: CASSVAPSGYEQYF.

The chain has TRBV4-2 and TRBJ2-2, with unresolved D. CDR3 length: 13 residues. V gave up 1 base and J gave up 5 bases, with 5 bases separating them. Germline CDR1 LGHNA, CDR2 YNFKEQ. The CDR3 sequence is CASSQASTGELFF. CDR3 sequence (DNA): TGTGCCAGCAGCCAAGCTTCGACCGGGGAGCTGTTTTTT.

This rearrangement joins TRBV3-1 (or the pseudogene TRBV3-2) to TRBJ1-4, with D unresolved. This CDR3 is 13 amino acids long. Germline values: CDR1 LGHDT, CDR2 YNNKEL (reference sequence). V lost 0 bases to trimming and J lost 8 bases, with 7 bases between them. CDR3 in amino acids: CASSQDRGEKLFF. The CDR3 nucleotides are TGTGCCAGCAGCCAAGATCGCGGGGAAAAACTGTTTTTT.

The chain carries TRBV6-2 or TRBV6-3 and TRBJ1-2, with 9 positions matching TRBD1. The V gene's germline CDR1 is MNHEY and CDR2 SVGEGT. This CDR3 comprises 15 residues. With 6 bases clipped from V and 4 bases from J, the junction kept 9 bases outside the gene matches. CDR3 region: CASSSPGQGFYGYTF. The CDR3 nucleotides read TGTGCCAGCAGCTCTCCGGGACAGGGTTTCTATGGCTACACCTTC.

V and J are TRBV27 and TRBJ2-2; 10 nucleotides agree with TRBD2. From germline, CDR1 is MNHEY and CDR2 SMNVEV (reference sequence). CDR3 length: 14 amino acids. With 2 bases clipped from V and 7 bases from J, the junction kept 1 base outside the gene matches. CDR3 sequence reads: CASSLSGRDGELFF. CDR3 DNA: TGTGCCAGCAGTTTAAGCGGGAGGGACGGGGAGCTGTTTTTT.

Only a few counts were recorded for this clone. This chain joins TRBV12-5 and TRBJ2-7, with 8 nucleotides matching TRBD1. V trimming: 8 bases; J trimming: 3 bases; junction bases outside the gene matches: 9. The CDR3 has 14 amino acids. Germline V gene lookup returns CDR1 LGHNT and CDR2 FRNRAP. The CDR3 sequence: CASLDRGLVYEQYF. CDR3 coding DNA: TGTGCTAGTCTCGACAGGGGATTAGTCTACGAGCAGTACTTC.

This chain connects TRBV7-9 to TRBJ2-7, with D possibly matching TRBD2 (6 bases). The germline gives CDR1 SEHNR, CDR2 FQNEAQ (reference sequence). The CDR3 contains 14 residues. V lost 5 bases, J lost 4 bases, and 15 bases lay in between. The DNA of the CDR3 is TGTGCCAGCAGCGAGAGCGGGCTCATTTACGAGCAGTACTTC. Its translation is CASSESGLIYEQYF.

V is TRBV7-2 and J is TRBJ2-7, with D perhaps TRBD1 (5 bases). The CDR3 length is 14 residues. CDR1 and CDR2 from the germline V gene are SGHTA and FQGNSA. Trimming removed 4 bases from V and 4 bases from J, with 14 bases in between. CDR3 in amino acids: CASSSLGVGYEQYF. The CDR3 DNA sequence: TGTGCCAGCAGCTCGCTAGGGGTAGGGTACGAGCAGTACTTC. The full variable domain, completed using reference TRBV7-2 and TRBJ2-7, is GAGVSQSPSNKVTEKGKDVELRCDPISGHTALYWYRQSLGQGLEFLIYFQGNSAPDKSGLPSDRFSAERTGGSVSTLTIQRTQQEDSAVYLCASSSLGVGYEQYFGPGTRLTVT.

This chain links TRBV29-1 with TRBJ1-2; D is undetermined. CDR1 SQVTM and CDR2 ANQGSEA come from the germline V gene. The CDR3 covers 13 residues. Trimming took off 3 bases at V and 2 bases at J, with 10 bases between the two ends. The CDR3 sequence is CSVEPTLNYGYTF. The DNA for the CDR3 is TGCAGCGTTGAGCCTACTTTGAACTATGGCTACACCTTC.

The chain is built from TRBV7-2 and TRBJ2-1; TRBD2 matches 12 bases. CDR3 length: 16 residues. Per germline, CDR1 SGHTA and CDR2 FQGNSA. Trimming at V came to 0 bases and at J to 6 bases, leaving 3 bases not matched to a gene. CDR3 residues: CASSLALAGGGNEQFF. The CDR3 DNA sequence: TGTGCCAGCAGCTTAGCTCTAGCGGGAGGGGGCAATGAGCAGTTCTTC.

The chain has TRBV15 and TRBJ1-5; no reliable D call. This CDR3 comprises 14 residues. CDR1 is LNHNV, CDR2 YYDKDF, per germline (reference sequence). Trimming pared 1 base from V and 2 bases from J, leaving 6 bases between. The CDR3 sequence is CATSRGTRNQPQHF. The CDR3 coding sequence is TGTGCCACCAGCAGAGGGACTCGCAATCAGCCCCAGCATTTT. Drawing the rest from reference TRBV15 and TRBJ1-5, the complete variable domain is DAMVIQNPRYQVTQFGKPVTLSCSQTLNHNVMYWYQQKSSQAPKLLFHYYDKDFNNEADTPDNFQSRRPNTSFCFLDIRSPGLGDTAMYLCATSRGTRNQPQHFGDGTRLSIL.

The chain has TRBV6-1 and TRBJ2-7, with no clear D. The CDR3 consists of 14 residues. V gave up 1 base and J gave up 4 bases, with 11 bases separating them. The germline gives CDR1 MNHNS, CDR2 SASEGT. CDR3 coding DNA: TGTGCCAGCAGTGAAGGTGTCTTTATATACGAGCAGTACTTC. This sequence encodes CASSEGVFIYEQYF.

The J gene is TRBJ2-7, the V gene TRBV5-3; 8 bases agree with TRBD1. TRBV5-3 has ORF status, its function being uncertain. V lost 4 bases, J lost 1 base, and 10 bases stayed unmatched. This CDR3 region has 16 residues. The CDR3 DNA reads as TGTGCCAGAAGCACTCCGGGACAGGTAAGGTCCTACGAGCAGTACTTC. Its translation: CARSTPGQVRSYEQYF.